This T cell receptor (beta chain) comes out of a study of radiotherapy plus CTLA-4 blockade in lung cancer. The CDR3 contains 13 residues. Trimming shortened V by 8 bases and J by 8 bases, and 18 bases separated the two germline ends. Germline loops: CDR1 SGHTA, CDR2 FQGNSA. People whose metastatic non-small-cell lung cancer was chemo-refractory got focal radiation along with CTLA-4 blockade by ipilimumab. Using immunoSEQ multiplex PCR, the repertoire was profiled, and TCRdb retains in-frame clones only, with some absent. Among tens of thousands of clones listed, more than 60% were seen once. The chain links TRBV7-2 to TRBJ1-2; D uncertain. The receptor was derived from a human donor with non-small cell lung cancer whose response to radiotherapy plus ipilimumab could not be evaluated. Some clones in this sample may be carry-over from other donors' samples. The sample here was peripheral blood, taken from a patient treated with radiotherapy plus ipilimumab. This CDR3 is CASALSTNRGYTF. The CDR3 DNA sequence: TGTGCCAGCGCCTTATCGACAAATCGGGGCTACACCTTC.